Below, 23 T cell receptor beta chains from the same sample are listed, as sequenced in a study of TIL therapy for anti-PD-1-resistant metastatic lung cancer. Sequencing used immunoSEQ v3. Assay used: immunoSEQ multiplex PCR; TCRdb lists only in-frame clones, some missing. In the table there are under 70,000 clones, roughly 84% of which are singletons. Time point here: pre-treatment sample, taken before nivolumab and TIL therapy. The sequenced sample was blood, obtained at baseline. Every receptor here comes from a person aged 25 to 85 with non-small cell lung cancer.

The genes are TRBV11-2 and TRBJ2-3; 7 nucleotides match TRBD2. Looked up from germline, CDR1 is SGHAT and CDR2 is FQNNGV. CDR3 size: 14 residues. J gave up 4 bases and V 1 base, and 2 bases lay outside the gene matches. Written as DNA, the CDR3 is TGTGCCAGCAGCTTAGGCGGGAGCGCAGATACGCAGTATTTT. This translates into CASSLGGSADTQYF.

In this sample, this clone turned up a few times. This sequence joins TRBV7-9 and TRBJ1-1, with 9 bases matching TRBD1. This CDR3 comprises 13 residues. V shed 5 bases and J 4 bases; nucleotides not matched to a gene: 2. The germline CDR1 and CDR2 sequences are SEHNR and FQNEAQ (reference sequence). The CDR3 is CASSATGGTEAFF. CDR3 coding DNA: TGTGCCAGCAGCGCGACAGGGGGCACTGAAGCTTTCTTT.

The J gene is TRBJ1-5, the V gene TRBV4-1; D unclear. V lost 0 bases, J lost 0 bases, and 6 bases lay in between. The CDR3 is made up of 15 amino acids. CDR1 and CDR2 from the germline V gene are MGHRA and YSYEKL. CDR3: CASSQDRVSNQPQHF. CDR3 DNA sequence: TGCGCCAGCAGCCAAGATCGGGTTAGCAATCAGCCCCAGCATTTT.

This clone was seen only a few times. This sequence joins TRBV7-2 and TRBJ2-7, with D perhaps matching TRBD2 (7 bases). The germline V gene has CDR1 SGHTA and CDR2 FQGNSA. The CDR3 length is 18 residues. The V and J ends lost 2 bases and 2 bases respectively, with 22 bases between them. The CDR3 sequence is CASSLSWGMGGPTYEQYF. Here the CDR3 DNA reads TGTGCCAGCAGCTTATCATGGGGTATGGGGGGGCCAACCTACGAGCAGTACTTC.

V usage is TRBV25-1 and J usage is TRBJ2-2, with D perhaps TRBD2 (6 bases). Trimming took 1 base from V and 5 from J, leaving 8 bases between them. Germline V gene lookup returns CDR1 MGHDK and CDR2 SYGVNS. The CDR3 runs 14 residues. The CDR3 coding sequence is TGTGCCAGCAGTGAATGGGCGGGGACCGGGGAGCTGTTTTTT. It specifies CASSEWAGTGELFF.

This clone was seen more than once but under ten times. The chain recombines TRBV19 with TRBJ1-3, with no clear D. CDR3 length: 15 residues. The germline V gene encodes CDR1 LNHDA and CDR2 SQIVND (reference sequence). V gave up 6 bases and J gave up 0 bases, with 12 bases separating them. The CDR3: CASRTVGGSGNTIYF. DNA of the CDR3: TGTGCCAGTAGAACCGTTGGAGGCTCTGGAAACACCATATATTTT.

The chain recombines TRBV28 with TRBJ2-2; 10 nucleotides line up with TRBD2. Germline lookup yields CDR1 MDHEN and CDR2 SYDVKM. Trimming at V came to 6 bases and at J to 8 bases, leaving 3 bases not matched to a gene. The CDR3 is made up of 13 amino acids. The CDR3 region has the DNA TGTGCCAGCAGAGCTAGCGGGAGAGGGGAGCTGTTTTTT. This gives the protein CASRASGRGELFF. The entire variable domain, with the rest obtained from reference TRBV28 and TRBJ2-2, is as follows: DVKVTQSSRYLVKRTGEKVFLECVQDMDHENMFWYRQDPGLGLRLIYFSYDVKMKEKGDIPEGYSVSREKKERFSLILESASTNQTSMYLCASRASGRGELFFGEGSRLTVL.

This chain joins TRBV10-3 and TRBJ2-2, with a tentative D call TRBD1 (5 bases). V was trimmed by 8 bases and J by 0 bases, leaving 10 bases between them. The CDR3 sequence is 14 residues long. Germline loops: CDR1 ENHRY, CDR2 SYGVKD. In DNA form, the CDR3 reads TGTGCCATCCCCCGGACATCGAACACCGGGGAGCTGTTTTTT. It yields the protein CAIPRTSNTGELFF.

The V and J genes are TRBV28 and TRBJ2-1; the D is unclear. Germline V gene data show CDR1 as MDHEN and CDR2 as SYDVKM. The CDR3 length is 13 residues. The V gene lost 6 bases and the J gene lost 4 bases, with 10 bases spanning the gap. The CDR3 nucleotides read TGTGCCAGCAGGTACGAGCCGTACAATGAGCAGTTCTTC. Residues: CASRYEPYNEQFF.

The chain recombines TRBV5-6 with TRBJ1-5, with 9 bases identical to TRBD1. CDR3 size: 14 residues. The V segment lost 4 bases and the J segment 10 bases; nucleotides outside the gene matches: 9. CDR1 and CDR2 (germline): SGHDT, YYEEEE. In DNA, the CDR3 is TGTGCCAGCAGCCGGACAGGGGTTCATCCCCCCCAGCATTTT. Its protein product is CASSRTGVHPPQHF.

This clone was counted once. The CDR3, as DNA: TGTGCCACTAAGACAGGGACTGGGGCCAACGTCCTGACTTTC. Its translation: CATKTGTGANVLTF. The chain uses TRBV6-5 and TRBJ2-6; TRBD1 aligns across 7 bases. The length of the CDR3 is 14 residues. V lost 10 bases, J lost 2 bases, and 5 bases stayed unmatched. Germline loops: CDR1 MNHEY, CDR2 SVGAGI.

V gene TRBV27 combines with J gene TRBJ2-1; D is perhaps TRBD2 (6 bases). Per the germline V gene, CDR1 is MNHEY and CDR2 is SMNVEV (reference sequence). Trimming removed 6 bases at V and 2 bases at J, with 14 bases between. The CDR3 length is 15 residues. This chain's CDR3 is CASRERVITYNEQFF. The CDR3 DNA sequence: TGTGCCAGCAGGGAGCGGGTCATCACCTACAATGAGCAGTTCTTC.

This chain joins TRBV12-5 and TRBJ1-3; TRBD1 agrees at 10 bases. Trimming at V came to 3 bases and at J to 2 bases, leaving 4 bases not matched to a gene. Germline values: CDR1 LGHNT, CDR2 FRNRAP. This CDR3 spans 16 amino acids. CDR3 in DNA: TGTGCTAGTGGTTTCGCCGGGACAGGGGCTGGAAACACCATATATTTT. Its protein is CASGFAGTGAGNTIYF.

The DNA for the CDR3 is TGTGCCAGCAGTGAAGCGCGGGGGTGGAACACTGAAGCTTTCTTT. Residues: CASSEARGWNTEAFF. The chain combines TRBV6-1 with TRBJ1-1; possible D gene TRBD1, 5 bases. The germline V gene encodes CDR1 MNHNS and CDR2 SASEGT. The CDR3 runs 15 residues. Trimming cost V 0 bases and J 1 base, with 9 bases left between them.

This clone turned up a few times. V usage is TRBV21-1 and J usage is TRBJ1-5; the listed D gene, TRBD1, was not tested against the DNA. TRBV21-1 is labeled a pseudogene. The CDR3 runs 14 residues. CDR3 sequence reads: CASRDDRELQPQHF. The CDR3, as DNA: TGTGCCAGCAGGGACGACAGGGAGCTTCAGCCCCAGCATTTT.

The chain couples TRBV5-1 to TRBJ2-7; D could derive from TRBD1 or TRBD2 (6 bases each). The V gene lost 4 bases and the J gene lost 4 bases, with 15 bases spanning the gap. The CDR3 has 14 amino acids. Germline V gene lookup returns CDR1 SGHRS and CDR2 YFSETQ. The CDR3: CASSAGHGGYEQYF. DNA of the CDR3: TGCGCCAGCAGCGCGGGACACGGTGGGTACGAGCAGTACTTC.

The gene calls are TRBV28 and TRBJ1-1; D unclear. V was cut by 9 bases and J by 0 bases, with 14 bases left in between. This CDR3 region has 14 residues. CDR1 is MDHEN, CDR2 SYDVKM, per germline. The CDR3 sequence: CASRTAQMNTEAFF. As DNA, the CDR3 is TGTGCCAGTCGAACGGCACAGATGAACACTGAAGCTTTCTTT.

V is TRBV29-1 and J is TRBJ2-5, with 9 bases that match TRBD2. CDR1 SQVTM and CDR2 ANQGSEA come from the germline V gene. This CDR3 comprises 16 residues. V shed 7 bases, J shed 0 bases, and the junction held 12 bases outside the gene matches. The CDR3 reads CSGNPLAGPYQETQYF. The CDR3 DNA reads TGCAGCGGCAATCCCCTAGCGGGGCCGTACCAAGAGACCCAGTACTTC.

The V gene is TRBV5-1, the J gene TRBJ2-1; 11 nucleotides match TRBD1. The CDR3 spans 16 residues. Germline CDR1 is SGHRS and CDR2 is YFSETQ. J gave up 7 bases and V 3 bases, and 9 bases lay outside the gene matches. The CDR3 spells CASSSNLGQGGNEQFF. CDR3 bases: TGCGCCAGCAGCTCTAACCTGGGACAGGGGGGGAATGAGCAGTTCTTC.

CDR3 in amino acids: CASSYTWSGMDYGYTF. CDR3 sequence (DNA): TGTGCCAGTAGCTATACCTGGTCGGGTATGGACTATGGCTACACCTTC. This chain connects TRBV19 to TRBJ1-2; D ambiguous. Germline-derived CDR1 and CDR2 are LNHDA and SQIVND (reference sequence). The CDR3 runs 16 residues. The V and J ends lost 6 bases and 3 bases respectively, with 20 bases between them.

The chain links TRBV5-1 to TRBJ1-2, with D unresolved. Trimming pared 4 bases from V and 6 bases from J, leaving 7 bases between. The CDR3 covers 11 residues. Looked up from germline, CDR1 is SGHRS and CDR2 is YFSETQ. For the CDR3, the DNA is TGCGCCAGCAGCCTCAACGATGGCTACACCTTC. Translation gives CASSLNDGYTF.

The CDR3 spells CASSQVPGHSSYEQYF. Written as DNA, the CDR3 is TGTGCCAGCAGCCAAGTCCCGGGACACTCTTCCTACGAGCAGTACTTC. The chain employs TRBV14 and TRBJ2-7, with D possibly TRBD1 on 6 matching bases. V dropped 1 base and J dropped 1 base, with 14 bases sitting between them. The CDR3 covers 16 residues. CDR1 and CDR2 (germline): SGHDN, FVKESK.

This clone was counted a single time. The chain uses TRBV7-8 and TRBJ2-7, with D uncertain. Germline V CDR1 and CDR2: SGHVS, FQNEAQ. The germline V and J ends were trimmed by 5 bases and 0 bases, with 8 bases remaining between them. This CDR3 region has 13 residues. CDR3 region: CASSPGASYEQYF. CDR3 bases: TGTGCCAGCAGCCCCGGAGCCTCCTACGAGCAGTACTTC.